This T cell receptor (beta chain) is drawn from a study of T cell responses to AZD1222 COVID-19 vaccine. On this clone: The target antigen is unknown. Distinct nucleotide sequences in the sample also encode this CDR3.

CDR1 is SGDLS and CDR2 is YYNGEE in the germline V gene. This CDR3 has 15 residues. The junction had 0 bases not matched to a gene; V was cut back by 2 bases and J by 1 base. The protocol was immunoSEQ multiplex PCR, while the TCRdb copy is restricted to in-frame clones and leaves out a portion. Among tens of thousands of clones listed, approximately 85% were seen once. Overall study results and limits: Repertoire samples came only from after the peak T cell response. Baseline seropositivity occurred in only a handful of AZD1222 recipients.

Second-dose intervals of approximately 4 or approximately 12 weeks were pooled. The TCR comes from an adult who received the AZD1222 COVID-19 vaccine. This chain uses TRBV9 with TRBJ2-7; 13 bases match TRBD2. The specimen was peripheral blood, collected 28 days after the second AZD1222 dose. CDR3 DNA sequence: TGTGCCAGCAGCGTGGGACTAGCGGGGTCCTACGAGCAGTACTTC. Translating it yields CASSVGLAGSYEQYF.